These 23 T cell receptor beta chains share one sample of origin, sequenced in a study of blood T cells in healthy people across ages. Next came a second PCR, run for about 6 to 12 cycles, which used a sample-barcoded 5' primer along with a J-beta primer mix. Via MiXCR, TCRdb re-called the 5' RACE reads, giving one row per CDR3 protein. The sample lists 800,000 to 950,000 distinct CDR3 sequences, almost 30% seen once, with about 10% in the top ten. The same sample was also used in a study of T cells of mothers and their children.

Specimen: blood. The receptor set was obtained from a woman aged 40 to 50 in good health.

This clonotype has just one count. Since no conserved phenylalanine or tryptophan closes the CDR3, a read error is the likely cause. The V and J genes are TRBV7-2 and TRBJ2-3, with D maybe TRBD1 (6 bases). Germline V gene lookup returns CDR1 SGHTA and CDR2 FQGNSA. V lost 5 bases, J lost 3 bases, and 12 bases lay in between. The CDR3 extends over 14 amino acids. DNA for the CDR3: TGTGCCAGCAGCCCACAGGGATGGACAGATACGCAGTATTTG. This sequence encodes CASSPQGWTDTQYL.

There are a few counts of this clonotype. Mismatch with germline at one junction end may stem from a read error. The rearrangement links TRBV4-2 to TRBJ2-7; D call uncertain. Germline CDR1 is LGHNA and CDR2 is YNFKEQ. The CDR3 totals 14 residues. The CDR3 DNA is TGTACCAGCAGCCAGGAAAGTACCGCCTACGAGCAGTACTTC. It specifies CTSSQESTAYEQYF.

This clonotype was seen only a few times. V is TRBV3-1 and J is TRBJ2-5, with 9 bases lining up with TRBD2. Germline assignment: CDR1 LGHDT and CDR2 YNNKEL (reference sequence). The J segment lost 11 bases and the V segment lost 0 bases, leaving 13 bases of the junction unmatched. The CDR3 consists of 16 residues. CDR3 in amino acids: CASSQDYGLASNEQYF. The CDR3 DNA is TGTGCCAGCAGCCAAGATTACGGACTAGCGTCTAATGAGCAGTACTTC.

This clonotype was seen a few times. J is TRBJ1-1 and V is TRBV6-1; D remains ambiguous. The CDR3 runs 13 residues. Germline CDR1 reads MNHNS; CDR2 reads SASEGT. The V and J ends lost 10 bases and 1 base respectively, with 13 bases between them. CDR3 sequence: CATLLTQNTEAFF. The CDR3 DNA follows: TGTGCCACCCTGCTGACACAGAACACTGAAGCTTTCTTT.

In the case of this clonotype: The junction differs from germline at one of its ends, possibly a read error. This chain joins TRBV18 and TRBJ2-7, with a weak D call TRBD2 (5 bases). There are 12 residues in the CDR3. The germline V gene encodes CDR1 KGHSH and CDR2 LQKENI. The CDR3 DNA reads as TGTGCCAGCTCCCCAAGGGAGTACGAGCAGAACTTC. This codes for CASSPREYEQNF.

J is TRBJ2-7 and V is TRBV20-1, with 9 bases matching TRBD1. V lost 5 bases to trimming and J lost 2 bases; unmatched junction nucleotides: 10. The CDR3 covers 15 residues. Germline V gene sequence: CDR1 DFQATT, CDR2 SNEGSKA (reference sequence). The CDR3 DNA reads as TGCAGTGCTTCACCGGGACAGGGAATCCCCTACGAGCAGTACTTC. Translation: CSASPGQGIPYEQYF.

In this sample, this clonotype turned up many times. This sequence joins TRBV9 and TRBJ2-3; D call uncertain. In germline, CDR1 is SGDLS, CDR2 YYNGEE. V was trimmed by 4 bases and J by 2 bases, leaving 11 bases between them. The CDR3 runs 14 residues. The CDR3 is CASSPRTDTDTQYF. For the CDR3, the DNA is TGTGCCAGCAGCCCTCGGACCGACACAGATACGCAGTATTTT.

This chain uses TRBV7-9 with TRBJ1-2, with D unresolved. CDR1 is SEHNR, CDR2 FQNEAQ, per germline (reference sequence). With 5 bases removed from V and 8 bases from J, the gap between germline ends came to 18 bases. The CDR3 runs 14 residues. CDR3: CASSVFERLGGYTF. CDR3 coding DNA: TGTGCCAGCAGCGTATTTGAGCGACTGGGGGGCTACACCTTC.

The chain couples TRBV28 to TRBJ1-2; 7 bases fit TRBD1. Trimming cost V 3 bases and J 0 bases; bases outside gene matches: 4. The CDR3 runs 15 residues. Germline V gives CDR1 MDHEN, CDR2 SYDVKM. The CDR3 here is CASSFQDRTNYGYTF. The CDR3 bases are TGTGCCAGCAGTTTCCAGGACAGGACTAACTATGGCTACACCTTC.

V and J are TRBV4-1 and TRBJ2-3; the D gene could be TRBD1 or TRBD2 (6 bases each). The CDR3 spans 14 residues. Trimming took off 2 bases at V and 6 bases at J, with 12 bases between the two ends. From germline, CDR1 is MGHRA and CDR2 YSYEKL. Here the CDR3 reads CASSQPGAGDTQYF. The CDR3 bases are TGCGCCAGCAGCCAACCGGGGGCAGGGGATACGCAGTATTTT.

This clonotype was recorded many times. The chain recombines TRBV6-2 or TRBV6-3 with TRBJ2-7; the D gene is possibly TRBD1 (6 bases). The CDR3 is 15 residues long. The germline V and J ends were trimmed by 2 bases and 4 bases, with 15 bases remaining between them. Germline V gene lookup returns CDR1 MNHEY and CDR2 SVGEGT. The CDR3 reads CASSYALDRRYEQYF. The DNA of the CDR3 is TGTGCCAGCAGTTACGCCTTGGACAGAAGATACGAGCAGTACTTC.

This chain links TRBV7-9 with TRBJ2-1; D could derive from TRBD1 or TRBD2 (7 bases each). The CDR3 spans 15 residues. From germline, CDR1 is SEHNR and CDR2 FQNEAQ (reference sequence). V lost 6 bases and J lost 4, with 16 bases in between. CDR3 sequence reads: CASRGAGGAYNEQFF. The CDR3 DNA reads as TGTGCCAGCAGAGGGGCAGGGGGGGCGTACAATGAGCAGTTCTTC.

This clonotype was detected many times. The genes are TRBV6-5 and TRBJ2-7; no clear D. CDR3 length: 13 residues. Trimming pared 0 bases from V and 6 bases from J, leaving 9 bases between. Germline V gene sequence: CDR1 MNHEY, CDR2 SVGAGI. The CDR3: CASSYSPPFEQYF. The CDR3 DNA follows: TGTGCCAGCAGTTACTCGCCCCCATTCGAGCAGTACTTC.

This clonotype has a handful of counts. This chain links TRBV12-3 or TRBV12-4 with TRBJ1-2, with 8 bases fitting TRBD1. V lost 2 bases to trimming and J lost 6 bases; unmatched junction nucleotides: 8. This CDR3 comprises 15 residues. The CDR3 loop reads CASSLPRQGKDGYTF. CDR3 in DNA: TGTGCCAGCAGTTTACCTCGACAGGGGAAAGATGGCTACACCTTC.

This clonotype was detected a few times. V usage is TRBV28 and J usage is TRBJ1-4, with 8 nucleotides matching TRBD1. Trimming removed 8 bases from V and 0 bases from J; junction bases left unmatched: 5. This CDR3 region has 15 residues. Germline values: CDR1 MDHEN, CDR2 SYDVKM. The CDR3 bases are TGTGCCAGCGGACAGGGAGGGACAACTAATGAAAAACTGTTTTTT. Amino acid sequence: CASGQGGTTNEKLFF.

Note on this clonotype: Just one base apart from a much larger clone, this may be a read error. The chain has TRBV15 and TRBJ1-5; no clear D gene. Germline CDR1 is LNHNV and CDR2 is YYDKDF (reference sequence). The CDR3 runs to 13 residues. Trimming pared 0 bases from V and 4 bases from J, leaving 4 bases between. Written as DNA, the CDR3 is TGTGCCACCAGCAGAGAGTTTAATCAGCCCCAGCATTTT. As protein: CATSREFNQPQHF.

The V and J genes are TRBV5-1 and TRBJ2-1; D possibly corresponds to TRBD2 (6 bases). V was shortened by 3 bases and J by 4 bases, with 17 bases between the two germline ends. The CDR3 contains 16 residues. The germline V gene has CDR1 SGHRS and CDR2 YFSETQ. CDR3 nucleotides: TGCGCCAGCAGCTCGGGTGTCGGGCGGGAATACAATGAGCAGTTCTTC. This gives the protein CASSSGVGREYNEQFF.

The chain links TRBV30 to TRBJ1-2; 8 bases match TRBD1. Germline CDR1 is GTSNPN and CDR2 is SVGIG (reference sequence). This CDR3 contains 13 residues. V dropped 3 bases and J dropped 8; count of bases not matched to a gene: 8. The CDR3 loop is CAWRPDRAWGYTF. The CDR3 DNA reads as TGTGCCTGGAGACCGGACAGGGCCTGGGGCTACACCTTC.

The DNA for the CDR3 is TGTGCCAGCAGTAGGACTAGCGGGGTTACCAATGAGCAGTTCTTC. Translating gives CASSRTSGVTNEQFF. The rearrangement uses TRBV28 and TRBJ2-1; 12 bases map to TRBD2. This CDR3 region has 15 residues. V shed 5 bases, J shed 6 bases, and the junction held 5 bases outside the gene matches. Germline CDR1 and CDR2: MDHEN and SYDVKM.

V is TRBV2 and J is TRBJ2-3; TRBD1 matches 9 bases. Germline CDR1 reads SNHLY; CDR2 reads FYNNEI. Trimming removed 11 bases from V and 3 bases from J; junction bases left unmatched: 6. The CDR3 spans 13 residues. The CDR3 region is CAGGQGMTDTQYF. CDR3 bases: TGTGCCGGGGGACAGGGTATGACAGATACGCAGTATTTT.

This chain joins TRBV6-4 and TRBJ2-2, with D tentatively TRBD1 (5 bases). This CDR3 has 15 amino acids. Trimming took 10 bases from V and 4 from J, leaving 19 bases between them. Germline CDR1 reads MRHNA; CDR2 reads SNTAGT. The CDR3 spells CATSPMTAATGELFF. The CDR3 nucleotides are TGTGCCACCTCACCAATGACAGCCGCCACCGGGGAGCTGTTTTTT.

This clonotype was picked up a small number of times. This rearrangement joins TRBV3-1 to TRBJ2-7; 8 bases are a match to TRBD1. The CDR3 runs to 14 residues. The germline V gene has CDR1 LGHDT and CDR2 YNNKEL (reference sequence). The ends lost 1 base at V and 4 bases at J; junction bases unmatched: 3. Here the CDR3 reads CASSQGTGQYEQYF. DNA of the CDR3: TGTGCCAGCAGCCAAGGGACAGGGCAGTACGAGCAGTACTTC.

This clonotype was picked up many times. The chain employs TRBV20-1 and TRBJ2-5; maybe TRBD2 (5 bases). Germline CDR1 reads DFQATT; CDR2 reads SNEGSKA (reference sequence). The length of the CDR3 is 15 residues. Trimming shortened V by 3 bases and J by 5 bases, and 19 bases separated the two germline ends. The CDR3 is CSASRGPLLGETQYF. DNA of the CDR3: TGCAGTGCTAGTAGAGGGCCCCTTCTCGGGGAGACCCAGTACTTC.